One T cell receptor (beta chain) is described in this entry. The protocol was immunoSEQ multiplex PCR, while the TCRdb copy is restricted to in-frame clones and leaves out a portion. The repertoire holds about 520,000 clones, more than 95% seen once, with around 0.066% in the top ten. These data originate in a study of shared clonotypes between healthy human individuals. The CDR3 sequence is 15 residues long. The V and J ends lost 0 bases and 0 bases respectively, with 6 bases between them. Germline assignment: CDR1 SGHAT and CDR2 FQNNGV. This TCR derives from a woman aged 25 to 39 in good health. Sequences were obtained from naive CD4+ T cells sorted from blood. Subset specified: CD45RA+ positively selected. The chain recombines TRBV11-2 with TRBJ2-1; D not resolved. CDR3 residues: CASSLDQSSYNEQFF. The CDR3 DNA follows: TGTGCCAGCAGCTTAGATCAAAGCTCCTACAATGAGCAGTTCTTC. The full variable domain, its missing parts supplied by reference TRBV11-2 and TRBJ2-1, is EAGVAQSPRYKIIEKRQSVAFWCNPISGHATLYWYQQILGQGPKLLIQFQNNGVVDDSQLPKDRFSAERLKGVDSTLKIQPAKLEDSAVYLCASSLDQSSYNEQFFGPGTRLTVL.